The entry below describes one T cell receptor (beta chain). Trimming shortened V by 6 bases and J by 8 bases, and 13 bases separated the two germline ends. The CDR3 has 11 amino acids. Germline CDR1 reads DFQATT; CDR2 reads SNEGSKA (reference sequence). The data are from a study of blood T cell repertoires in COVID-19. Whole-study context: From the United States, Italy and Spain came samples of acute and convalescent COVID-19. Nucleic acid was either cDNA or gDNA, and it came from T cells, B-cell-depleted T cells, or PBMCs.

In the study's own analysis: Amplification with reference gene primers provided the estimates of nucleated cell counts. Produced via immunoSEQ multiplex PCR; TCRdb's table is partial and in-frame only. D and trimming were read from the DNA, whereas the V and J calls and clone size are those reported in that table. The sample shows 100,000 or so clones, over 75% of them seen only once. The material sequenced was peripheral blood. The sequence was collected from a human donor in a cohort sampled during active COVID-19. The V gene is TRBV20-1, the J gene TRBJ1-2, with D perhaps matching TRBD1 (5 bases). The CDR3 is CSAVGGSGYTF. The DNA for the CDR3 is TGCAGTGCAGTGGGGGGGAGCGGCTACACCTTC.